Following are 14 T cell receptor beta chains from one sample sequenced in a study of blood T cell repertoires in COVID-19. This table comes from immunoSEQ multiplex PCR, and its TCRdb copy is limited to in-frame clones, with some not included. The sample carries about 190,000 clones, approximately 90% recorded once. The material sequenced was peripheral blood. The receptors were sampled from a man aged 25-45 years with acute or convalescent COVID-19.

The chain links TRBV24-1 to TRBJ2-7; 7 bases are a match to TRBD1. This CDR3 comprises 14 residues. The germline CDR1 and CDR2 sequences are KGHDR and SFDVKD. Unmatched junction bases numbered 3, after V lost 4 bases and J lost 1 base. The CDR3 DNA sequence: TGTGCCACCAGTGACCCGACAGGGTCCTACGAGCAGTACTTC. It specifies CATSDPTGSYEQYF.

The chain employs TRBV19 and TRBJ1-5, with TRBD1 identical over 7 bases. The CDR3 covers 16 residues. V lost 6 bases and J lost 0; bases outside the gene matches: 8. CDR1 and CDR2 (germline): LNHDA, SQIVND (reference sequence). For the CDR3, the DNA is TGTGCCAGTAGCGTCAGGGACAGCCATAGCAATCAGCCCCAGCATTTT. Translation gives CASSVRDSHSNQPQHF.

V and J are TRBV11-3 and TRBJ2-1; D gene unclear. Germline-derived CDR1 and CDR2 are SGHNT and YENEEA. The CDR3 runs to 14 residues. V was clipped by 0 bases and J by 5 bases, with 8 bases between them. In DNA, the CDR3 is TGTGCCAGCAGCTTAGAGGGCCTTAACAATGAGCAGTTCTTC. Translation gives CASSLEGLNNEQFF. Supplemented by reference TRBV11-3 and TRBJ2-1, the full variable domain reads EAGVVQSPRYKIIEKKQPVAFWCNPISGHNTLYWYLQNLGQGPELLIRYENEEAVDDSQLPKDRFSAERLKGVDSTLKIQPAELGDSAVYLCASSLEGLNNEQFFGPGTRLTVL.

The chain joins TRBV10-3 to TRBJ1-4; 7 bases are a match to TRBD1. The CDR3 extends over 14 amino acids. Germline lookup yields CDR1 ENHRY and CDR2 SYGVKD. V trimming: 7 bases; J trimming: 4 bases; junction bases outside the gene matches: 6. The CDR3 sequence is CAIKSGTDNEKLFF. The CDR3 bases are TGTGCCATCAAATCCGGGACAGATAATGAAAAACTGTTTTTT.

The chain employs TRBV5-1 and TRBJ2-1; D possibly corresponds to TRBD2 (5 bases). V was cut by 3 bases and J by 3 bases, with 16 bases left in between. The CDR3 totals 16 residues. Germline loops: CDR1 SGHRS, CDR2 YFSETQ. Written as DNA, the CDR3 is TGCGCCAGCAGCTCTACTGAGGGAACGCGCTACAATGAGCAGTTCTTC. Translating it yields CASSSTEGTRYNEQFF. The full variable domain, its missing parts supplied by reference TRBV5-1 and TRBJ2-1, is KAGVTQTPRYLIKTRGQQVTLSCSPISGHRSVSWYQQTPGQGLQFLFEYFSETQRNKGNFPGRFSGRQFSNSRSEMNVSTLELGDSALYLCASSSTEGTRYNEQFFGPGTRLTVL.

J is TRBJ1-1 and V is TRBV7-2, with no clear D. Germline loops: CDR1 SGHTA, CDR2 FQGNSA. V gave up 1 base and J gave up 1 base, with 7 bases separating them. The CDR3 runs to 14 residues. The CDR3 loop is CASSLGGKNTEAFF. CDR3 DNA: TGTGCCAGCAGCTTAGGCGGAAAGAACACTGAAGCTTTCTTT.

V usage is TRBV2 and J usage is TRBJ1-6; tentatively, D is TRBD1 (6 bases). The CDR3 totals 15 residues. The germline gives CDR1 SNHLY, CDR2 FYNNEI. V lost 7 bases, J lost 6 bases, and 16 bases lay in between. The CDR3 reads CASTDIGQFNSPLHF. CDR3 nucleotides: TGTGCCAGCACTGACATCGGACAGTTTAATTCACCCCTCCACTTT.

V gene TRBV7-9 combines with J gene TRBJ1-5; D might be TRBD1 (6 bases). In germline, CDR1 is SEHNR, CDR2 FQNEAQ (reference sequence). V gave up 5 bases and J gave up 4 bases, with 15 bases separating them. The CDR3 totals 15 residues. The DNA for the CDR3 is TGTGCCAGCAGCCCCCCCGGGGGGCGGAATCAGCCCCAGCATTTT. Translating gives CASSPPGGRNQPQHF.

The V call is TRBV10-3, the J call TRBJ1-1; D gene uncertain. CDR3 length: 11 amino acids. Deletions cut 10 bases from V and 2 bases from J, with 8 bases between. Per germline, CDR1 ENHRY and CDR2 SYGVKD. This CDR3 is CATQVNTEAFF. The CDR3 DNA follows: TGTGCCACCCAGGTCAACACTGAAGCTTTCTTT.

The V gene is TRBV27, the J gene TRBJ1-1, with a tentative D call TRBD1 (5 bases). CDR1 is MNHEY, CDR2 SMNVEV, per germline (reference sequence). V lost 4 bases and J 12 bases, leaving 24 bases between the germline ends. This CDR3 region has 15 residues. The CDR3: CASSSQGAMYVGTFF. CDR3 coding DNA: TGTGCCAGCAGTTCCCAGGGTGCGATGTATGTTGGGACTTTCTTT.

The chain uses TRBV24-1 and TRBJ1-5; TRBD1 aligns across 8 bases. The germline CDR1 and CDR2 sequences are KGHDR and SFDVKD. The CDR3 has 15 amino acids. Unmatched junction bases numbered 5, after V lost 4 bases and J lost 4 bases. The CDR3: CATSETTGANQPQHF. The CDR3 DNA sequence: TGTGCCACCAGTGAAACGACAGGGGCGAATCAGCCCCAGCATTTT.

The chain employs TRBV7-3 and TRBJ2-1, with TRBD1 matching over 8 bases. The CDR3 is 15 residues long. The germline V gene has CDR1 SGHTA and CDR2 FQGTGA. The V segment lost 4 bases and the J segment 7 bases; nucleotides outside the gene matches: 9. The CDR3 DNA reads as TGTGCCAGCAGCTCTGACAGGGGTTCGCGAAATGAGCAGTTCTTC. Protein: CASSSDRGSRNEQFF.

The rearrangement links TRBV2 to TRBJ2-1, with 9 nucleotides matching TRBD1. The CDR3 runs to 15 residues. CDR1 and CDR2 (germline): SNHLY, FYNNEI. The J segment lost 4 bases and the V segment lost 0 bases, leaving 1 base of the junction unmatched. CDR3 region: CASSEAGQGYNEQFF. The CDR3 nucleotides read TGTGCCAGCAGTGAAGCTGGACAGGGGTACAATGAGCAGTTCTTC.

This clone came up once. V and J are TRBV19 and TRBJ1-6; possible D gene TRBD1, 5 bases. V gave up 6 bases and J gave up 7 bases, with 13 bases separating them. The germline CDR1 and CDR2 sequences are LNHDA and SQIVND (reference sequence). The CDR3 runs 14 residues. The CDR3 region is CASSRDWVNSPLHF. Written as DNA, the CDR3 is TGTGCCAGTAGCCGGGACTGGGTAAATTCACCCCTCCACTTT.